This TCR beta chain comes out of a study of blood T cell repertoires in COVID-19. The data were produced by immunoSEQ multiplex PCR, yet TCRdb's version contains in-frame clones alone and is incomplete. Of about 160,000 clones in the sample, 65% to 85% were seen once. Germline CDR1 and CDR2: SNHLY and FYNNEI. V was pared by 6 bases and J by 6 bases, with 11 bases between. There are 13 residues in the CDR3. Sample: peripheral blood. The sequence was collected from a woman older than 75 with acute or convalescent COVID-19. The chain is built from TRBV2 and TRBJ1-4, with D uncertain. The CDR3 region has the DNA TGTGCCAGCAGCCCTTCCCCTTATGAAAAACTGTTTTTT. As protein: CASSPSPYEKLFF.